This is a list of T cell receptor beta chains from one sample in a study of blood T cell repertoires in COVID-19. Data came from immunoSEQ multiplex PCR; TCRdb stores just in-frame clones and leaves some out. The repertoire holds around 470,000 clones, with roughly 87% as singletons. Input material: PBMCs or T cells enriched from blood (not recorded which). The origin of the receptors is a man aged 18-30 years who had recovered from COVID-19. Both conserved end residues are part of each CDR3. The D gene is left open where the match is weak. Clone size appears in some rows only: once, few, many, or a class for an expanded clone.

TRBV28	15	few	TRBJ1-2	TRBD1	CASSLVAGGSYGYTF	TGTGCCAGCAGTTTAGTGGCAGGGGGCTCCTATGGCTACACCTTC
TRBV19	13	-	TRBJ2-5	-	CASSIVAAETQYF	TGTGCCAGTAGTATTGTAGCTGCGGAGACCCAGTACTTC
TRBV10-3	13	-	TRBJ1-6	-	CAITGTHNSPLHF	TGTGCCATCACCGGGACACATAATTCACCCCTCCACTTT
TRBV24-1	13	-	TRBJ1-1	-	CATSDYGNTEAFF	TGTGCCACCAGTGATTACGGGAACACTGAAGCTTTCTTT
TRBV14	15	-	TRBJ2-5	-	CASSQETLREETQYF	TGTGCCAGCAGCCAAGAGACTCTCAGAGAAGAGACCCAGTACTTC
TRBV2	12	-	TRBJ2-3	TRBD1	CASSQGADTQYF	TGTGCCAGCAGTCAGGGGGCAGATACGCAGTATTTT
TRBV28	14	few	TRBJ1-2	-	CASSSLGAGDGYTF	TGTGCCAGCAGTTCCCTCGGGGCAGGGGATGGCTACACCTTC
TRBV5-1	13	-	TRBJ2-1	-	CASSRSSDNEQFF	TGCGCCAGCAGCAGGTCTAGCGACAATGAGCAGTTCTTC
TRBV19	13	-	TRBJ1-5	-	CASSITVDQPQHF	TGTGCCAGTAGTATCACGGTTGATCAGCCCCAGCATTTT
TRBV3-1/TRBV3-2	14	-	TRBJ2-7	TRBD1	CASSLRDREYEQYF	TGTGCCAGCAGCCTCCGGGACAGGGAGTACGAGCAGTACTTC
TRBV28	15	-	TRBJ1-4	-	CASHHIRATNEKLFF	TGTGCCAGCCACCATATCAGGGCAACTAATGAAAAACTGTTTTTT
TRBV6-1	14	-	TRBJ1-2	TRBD1	CASSTRQGSGGYTF	TGTGCCAGCAGTACCCGACAGGGCTCCGGAGGCTACACCTTC
TRBV27	14	-	TRBJ1-2	-	CASRPLGQSYGYTF	TGTGCCAGCAGGCCTCTCGGACAGAGCTATGGCTACACCTTC
TRBV19	12	-	TRBJ1-2	TRBD1	CASTGTGNGYTF	TGTGCCAGTACGGGGACAGGGAATGGCTACACCTTC
TRBV29-1	16	-	TRBJ2-1	TRBD2	CSAYSPSGRANNEQFF	TGCAGCGCCTACTCTCCTAGCGGGAGGGCTAACAATGAGCAGTTCTTC
TRBV5-4	17	-	TRBJ2-1	TRBD2	CASSLGREGPVHNEQFF	TGTGCCAGCAGCTTAGGTCGGGAGGGCCCGGTCCACAATGAGCAGTTCTTC